One sample yielded the 9 T cell receptor beta chains listed below, sequenced in a study of CD8+CD57+ T cells in acquired aplastic anemia (dated by TCRdb to 2017 to 2018). The sequencer was an Illumina HiSeq 2000. TCR beta VDJ combination and CDR3 sequence profiling used genomic DNA as the template. TCRdb reran the public reads through fastp at Q25 and MiXCR, keeping productive beta chains. Every CDR3 protein is listed once, alongside the most common genes and DNA of its rows. The sample yields about 170,000 distinct CDR3 sequences; roughly 43% were counted once. Roughly 1.2% of the sample is held by the ten biggest clonotypes. Flow cytometry had shown CD8+CD57+ cell expansion in the patients selected for sequencing. Sequencing was carried out using sorted CD4+, CD8+, or CD8+CD57+ T cells (not recorded which) from PBMCs. Receptor source: a human donor with aplastic anemia.

This chain links TRBV29-1 with TRBJ2-1, with D possibly matching TRBD1 (5 bases). The CDR3 is 13 residues long. Germline loops: CDR1 SQVTM, CDR2 ANQGSEA. Trimming took off 4 bases at V and 6 bases at J, with 13 bases between the two ends. The CDR3, as DNA: TGCAGCGTTGGACAGTCCCAAGGCAATGAGCAGTTCTTC. Amino acids: CSVGQSQGNEQFF.

Only a few counts were recorded for this clonotype. This chain joins TRBV20-1 and TRBJ2-7, with TRBD2 matching 8 bases. This CDR3 region has 14 residues. The V segment lost 3 bases and the J segment 2 bases; nucleotides outside the gene matches: 6. Germline V gives CDR1 DFQATT, CDR2 SNEGSKA (reference sequence). In nucleotides, the CDR3 is TGCAGTGCTAGTTATACTAGCGGTACCTACGAGCAGTACTTC. Amino acids: CSASYTSGTYEQYF.

The chain recombines TRBV11-2 with TRBJ2-7; perhaps TRBD1 as D (6 bases). Germline CDR1 is SGHAT and CDR2 is FQNNGV. This CDR3 has 16 amino acids. The V and J ends lost 1 base and 3 bases respectively, with 16 bases between them. CDR3: CASSLVVQGGLYEQYF. CDR3 DNA sequence: TGTGCCAGCAGCTTAGTGGTACAGGGTGGTCTCTACGAGCAGTACTTC.

This clonotype was counted ten times or more. CDR3 loop: CASSVGSYSDTDTQYF. CDR3 DNA sequence: TGTGCCAGCAGCGTAGGGAGTTATAGCGACACAGATACGCAGTATTTT. J is TRBJ2-3 and V is TRBV9; D possibly corresponds to TRBD2 (5 bases). The CDR3 length is 16 residues. CDR1 is SGDLS and CDR2 is YYNGEE in the germline V gene. V was clipped by 0 bases and J by 2 bases, with 13 bases between them.

This chain connects TRBV7-6 to TRBJ2-3; D may correspond to TRBD1 or TRBD2 (5 bases each). Deletions cut 5 bases from V and 2 bases from J, with 17 bases between. Germline V gene sequence: CDR1 SGHVS, CDR2 FNYEAQ. The CDR3 is 16 amino acids. This CDR3 reads CASSPQALGLTDTQYF. The CDR3 DNA sequence: TGTGCCAGCAGCCCACAGGCCCTTGGACTCACAGATACGCAGTATTTT. Drawing the rest from reference TRBV7-6 and TRBJ2-3, the complete variable domain is GAGVSQSPRYKVTKRGQDVALRCDPISGHVSLYWYRQALGQGPEFLTYFNYEAQQDKSGLPNDRFSAERPEGSISTLTIQRTEQRDSAMYRCASSPQALGLTDTQYFGPGTRLTVL.

This chain connects TRBV6-1 to TRBJ2-7; D gene uncertain. Trimming took off 8 bases at V and 7 bases at J, with 9 bases between the two ends. The V gene's germline CDR1 is MNHNS and CDR2 SASEGT. The CDR3 spans 10 residues. CDR3 bases: TGTGCCAGCGGCTTCCCGGAGCAGTACTTC. Encoded protein: CASGFPEQYF.

The CDR3 nucleotides are TGTGCCAGCAGCCAACTAGCGGGGGCGATTAACACCGGGGAGCTGTTTTTT. Translating gives CASSQLAGAINTGELFF. The genes are TRBV7-3 and TRBJ2-2; 11 bases agree with TRBD2. The V segment lost 5 bases and the J segment 2 bases; nucleotides outside the gene matches: 7. Per the germline V gene, CDR1 is SGHTA and CDR2 is FQGTGA. The CDR3 is 17 amino acids.

The rearrangement uses TRBV10-3 and TRBJ2-7, with TRBD2 as a possible D gene (5 bases). This CDR3 spans 16 amino acids. Germline V gene lookup returns CDR1 ENHRY and CDR2 SYGVKD. V was shortened by 3 bases and J by 0 bases, with 15 bases between the two germline ends. In nucleotides, the CDR3 is TGTGCCATCAGTGAATTTGAGGGCAGGTCCTCCTACGAGCAGTACTTC. Protein: CAISEFEGRSSYEQYF.

The chain carries TRBV5-1 and TRBJ2-7; TRBD2 aligns across 8 bases. Per the germline V gene, CDR1 is SGHRS and CDR2 is YFSETQ. The J segment lost 4 bases and the V segment lost 0 bases, leaving 12 bases of the junction unmatched. The CDR3 is made up of 17 amino acids. The CDR3 reads CASSLEGWQRERYEQYF. CDR3 nucleotide sequence: TGCGCCAGCAGCTTGGAAGGTTGGCAGCGGGAGAGGTACGAGCAGTACTTC.